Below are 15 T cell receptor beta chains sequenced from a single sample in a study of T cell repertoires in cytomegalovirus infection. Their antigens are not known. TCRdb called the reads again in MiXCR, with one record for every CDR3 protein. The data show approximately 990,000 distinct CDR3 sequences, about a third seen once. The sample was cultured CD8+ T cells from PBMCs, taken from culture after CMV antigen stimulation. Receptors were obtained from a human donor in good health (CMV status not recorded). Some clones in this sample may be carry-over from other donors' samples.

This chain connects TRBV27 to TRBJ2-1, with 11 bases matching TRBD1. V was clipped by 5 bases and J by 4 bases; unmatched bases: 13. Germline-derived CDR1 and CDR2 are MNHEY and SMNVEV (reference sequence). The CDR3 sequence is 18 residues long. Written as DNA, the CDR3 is TGTGCCAGCAGTCTCGTATCTTGGACAGGGGGCGAGTACAATGAGCAGTTCTTC. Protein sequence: CASSLVSWTGGEYNEQFF.

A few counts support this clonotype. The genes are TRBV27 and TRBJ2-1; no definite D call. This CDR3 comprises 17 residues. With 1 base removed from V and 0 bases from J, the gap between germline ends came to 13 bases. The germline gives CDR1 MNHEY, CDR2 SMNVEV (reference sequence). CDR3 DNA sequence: TGTGCCAGCAGTTTATGGTCCTCCAGGAGCTCCTACAATGAGCAGTTCTTC. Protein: CASSLWSSRSSYNEQFF.

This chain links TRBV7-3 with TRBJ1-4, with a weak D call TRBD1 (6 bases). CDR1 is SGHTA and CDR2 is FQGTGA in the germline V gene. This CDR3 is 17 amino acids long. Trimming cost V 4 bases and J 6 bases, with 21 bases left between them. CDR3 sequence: CASSYLGGGLSDEKLFF. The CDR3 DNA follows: TGTGCCAGCAGCTACCTCGGAGGGGGGCTTAGTGATGAAAAACTGTTTTTT. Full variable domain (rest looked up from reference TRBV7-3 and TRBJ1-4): GAGVSQTPSNKVTEKGKYVELRCDPISGHTALYWYRQSLGQGPEFLIYFQGTGAADDSGLPNDRFFAVRPEGSVSTLKIQRTERGDSAVYLCASSYLGGGLSDEKLFFGSGTQLSVL.

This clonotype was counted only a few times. The DNA of the CDR3 is TGTGCCAGCAGTTACTCTCTGGGCGCGCCCAGTGAGCAGTTCTTC. Encoded protein: CASSYSLGAPSEQFF. The V call is TRBV6-2 or TRBV6-3, the J call TRBJ2-1; D remains unclear. There are 15 residues in the CDR3. Germline V gene lookup returns CDR1 MNHEY and CDR2 SVGEGT. The V gene lost 0 bases and the J gene lost 9 bases, with 15 bases spanning the gap.

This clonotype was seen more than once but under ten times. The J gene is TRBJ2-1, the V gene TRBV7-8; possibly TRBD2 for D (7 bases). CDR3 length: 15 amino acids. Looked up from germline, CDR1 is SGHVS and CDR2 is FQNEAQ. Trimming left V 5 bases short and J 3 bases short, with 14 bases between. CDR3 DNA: TGTGCCAGCAGCCATACTAGGGGGGGCTACAATGAGCAGTTCTTC. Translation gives CASSHTRGGYNEQFF.

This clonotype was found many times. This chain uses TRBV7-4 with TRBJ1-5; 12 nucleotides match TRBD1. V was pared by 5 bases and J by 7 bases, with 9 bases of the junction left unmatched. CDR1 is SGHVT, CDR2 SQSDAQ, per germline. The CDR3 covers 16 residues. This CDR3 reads CASSPGGQGALQPQHF. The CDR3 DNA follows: TGTGCCAGCAGCCCCGGGGGACAGGGGGCTTTGCAGCCCCAGCATTTT.

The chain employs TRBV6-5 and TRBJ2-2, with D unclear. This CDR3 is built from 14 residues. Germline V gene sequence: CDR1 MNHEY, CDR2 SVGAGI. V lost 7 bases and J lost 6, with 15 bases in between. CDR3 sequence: CASITQFGSGELFF. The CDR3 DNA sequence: TGTGCCAGCATCACTCAGTTTGGGTCCGGGGAGCTGTTTTTT.

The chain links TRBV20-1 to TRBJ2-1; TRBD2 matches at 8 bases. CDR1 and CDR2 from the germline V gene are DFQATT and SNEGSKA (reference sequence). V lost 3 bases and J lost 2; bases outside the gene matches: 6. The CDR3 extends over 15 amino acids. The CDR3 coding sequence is TGCAGTGCTAGGAAGCGGGGGAACCCCTACAATGAGCAGTTCTTC. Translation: CSARKRGNPYNEQFF.

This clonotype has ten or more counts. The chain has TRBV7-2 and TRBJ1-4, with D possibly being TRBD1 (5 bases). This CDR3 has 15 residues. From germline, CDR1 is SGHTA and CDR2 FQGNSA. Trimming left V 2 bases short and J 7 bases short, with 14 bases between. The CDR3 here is CASSLIGSGGEKLFF. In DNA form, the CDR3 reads TGTGCCAGCAGCTTAATCGGATCGGGGGGTGAAAAACTGTTTTTT.

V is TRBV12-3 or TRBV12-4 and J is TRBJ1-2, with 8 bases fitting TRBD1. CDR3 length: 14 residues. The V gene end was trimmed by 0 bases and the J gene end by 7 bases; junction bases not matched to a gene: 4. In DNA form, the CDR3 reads TGTGCCAGCAGTTTAGCGGACAGGGTTCGTGGCTACACCTTC. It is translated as CASSLADRVRGYTF.

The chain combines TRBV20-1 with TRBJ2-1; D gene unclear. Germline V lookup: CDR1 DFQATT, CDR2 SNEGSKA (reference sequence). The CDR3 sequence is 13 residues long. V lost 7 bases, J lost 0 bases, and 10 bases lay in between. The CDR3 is CSVRINSYNEQFF. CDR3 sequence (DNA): TGCAGTGTCCGGATTAACTCCTACAATGAGCAGTTCTTC.

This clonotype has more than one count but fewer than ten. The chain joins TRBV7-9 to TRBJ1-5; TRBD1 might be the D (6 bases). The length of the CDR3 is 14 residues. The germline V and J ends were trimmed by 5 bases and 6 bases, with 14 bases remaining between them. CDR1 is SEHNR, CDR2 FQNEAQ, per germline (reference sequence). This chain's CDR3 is CASSATGSVQPQHF. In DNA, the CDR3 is TGTGCCAGCAGCGCAACAGGGAGTGTTCAGCCCCAGCATTTT. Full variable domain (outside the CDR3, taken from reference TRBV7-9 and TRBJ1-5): DTGVSQNPRHKITKRGQNVTFRCDPISEHNRLYWYRQTLGQGPEFLTYFQNEAQLEKSRLLSDRFSAERPKGSFSTLEIQRTEQGDSAMYLCASSATGSVQPQHFGDGTRLSIL.

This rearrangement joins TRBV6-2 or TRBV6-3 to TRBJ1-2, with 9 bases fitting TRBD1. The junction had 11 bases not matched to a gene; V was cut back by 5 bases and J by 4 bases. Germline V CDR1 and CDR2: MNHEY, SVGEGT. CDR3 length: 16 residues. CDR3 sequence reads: CASSNPGQGQIYGYTF. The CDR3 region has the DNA TGTGCCAGCAGTAATCCGGGACAGGGACAGATCTATGGCTACACCTTC.

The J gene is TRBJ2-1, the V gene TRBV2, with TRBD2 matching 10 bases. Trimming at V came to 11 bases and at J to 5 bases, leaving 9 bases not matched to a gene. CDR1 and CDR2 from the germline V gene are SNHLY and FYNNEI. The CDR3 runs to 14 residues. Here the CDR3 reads CARPSGGANNEQFF. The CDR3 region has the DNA TGTGCCCGACCAAGCGGGGGGGCGAACAATGAGCAGTTCTTC.

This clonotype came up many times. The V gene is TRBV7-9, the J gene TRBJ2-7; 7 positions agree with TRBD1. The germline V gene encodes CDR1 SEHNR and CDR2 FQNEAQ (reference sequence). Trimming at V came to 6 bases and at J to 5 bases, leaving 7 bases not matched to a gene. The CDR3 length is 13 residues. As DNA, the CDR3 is TGTGCCAGCAGAGGCAGGGGGTACGACGAGCAGTACTTC. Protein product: CASRGRGYDEQYF. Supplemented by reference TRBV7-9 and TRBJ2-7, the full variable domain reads DTGVSQNPRHKITKRGQNVTFRCDPISEHNRLYWYRQTLGQGPEFLTYFQNEAQLEKSRLLSDRFSAERPKGSFSTLEIQRTEQGDSAMYLCASRGRGYDEQYFGPGTRLTVT.